These 32 T cell receptor beta chains came from one sample sequenced in a study of blood T cell repertoires in COVID-19. Some clones are missing from TCRdb's copy, which holds only in-frame ones; the method was immunoSEQ multiplex PCR. The sample contains roughly 200,000 clones, roughly nine tenths of which appear only once. Input material: PBMCs or T cells enriched from blood (not recorded which). The receptors originated from a woman aged 30 to 39 who had recovered from COVID-19.

The chain recombines TRBV29-1 with TRBJ1-1; TRBD1 might be the D (6 bases). Trimming removed 4 bases from V and 5 bases from J, with 17 bases in between. This CDR3 is 14 amino acids long. Germline-derived CDR1 and CDR2 are SQVTM and ANQGSEA. The CDR3 spells CSVGGPQSGTEAFF. Here the CDR3 DNA reads TGCAGCGTTGGGGGGCCACAGAGTGGGACTGAAGCTTTCTTT.

The rearrangement uses TRBV9 and TRBJ2-3; D may be TRBD2 (5 bases). The CDR3 totals 18 residues. The V gene lost 1 base and the J gene lost 4 bases, with 22 bases spanning the gap. Per germline, CDR1 SGDLS and CDR2 YYNGEE. CDR3 amino acids: CASSVNPGVVVRPDTQYF. CDR3 bases: TGTGCCAGCAGCGTAAACCCCGGGGTTGTAGTTAGGCCAGATACGCAGTATTTT.

There are a few counts of this clone. This chain links TRBV7-9 with TRBJ2-2; the D gene is possibly TRBD1 (6 bases). This CDR3 spans 15 amino acids. V gave up 6 bases and J gave up 3 bases, with 14 bases separating them. CDR1 is SEHNR and CDR2 is FQNEAQ in the germline V gene (reference sequence). In DNA, the CDR3 is TGTGCCAGCAGGGTCGGGCAGGGGTACACCGGGGAGCTGTTTTTT. As protein: CASRVGQGYTGELFF.

This chain joins TRBV5-4 and TRBJ2-3, with D possibly being TRBD1 (5 bases). This CDR3 spans 16 amino acids. V lost 5 bases and J lost 0, with 16 bases in between. Germline V gives CDR1 SGHNT, CDR2 YYREEE (reference sequence). The CDR3: CASRHFRVESTDTQYF. CDR3 DNA: TGTGCCAGCAGACATTTCAGGGTGGAGAGCACAGATACGCAGTATTTT.

V gene TRBV4-3 combines with J gene TRBJ1-4; D possibly corresponds to TRBD1 (6 bases). Trimming stripped 4 bases from V and 8 bases from J, with 14 bases between. The germline V gene encodes CDR1 LGHNA and CDR2 YSLEER. This CDR3 region has 14 residues. As DNA, the CDR3 is TGCGCCAGCAGCCTAAACAGGGCTCAGGAAAAACTGTTTTTT. This codes for CASSLNRAQEKLFF.

The chain employs TRBV6-1 and TRBJ1-1, with 7 bases lining up with TRBD1. Trimming cost V 1 base and J 5 bases; bases outside gene matches: 4. Germline CDR1 MNHNS, CDR2 SASEGT. This CDR3 is built from 14 residues. The CDR3 DNA sequence: TGTGCCAGCAGTGAAGAAAGGGGGCGAACTGAAGCTTTCTTT. As protein: CASSEERGRTEAFF.

The CDR3 DNA reads as TGTGCCAGCAGCCAAGTCCAGCGGAGCTCCTACAATGAGCAGTTCTTC. This sequence encodes CASSQVQRSSYNEQFF. The chain employs TRBV4-2 and TRBJ2-1, with D tentatively TRBD2 (5 bases). The germline V and J ends were trimmed by 1 base and 0 bases, with 10 bases remaining between them. Germline loops: CDR1 LGHNA, CDR2 YNFKEQ. CDR3 length equals 16 residues.

This chain joins TRBV5-1 and TRBJ1-5, with a weak D call TRBD1 (6 bases). Germline V gene lookup returns CDR1 SGHRS and CDR2 YFSETQ. V was trimmed by 1 base and J by 0 bases, leaving 8 bases between them. The CDR3 has 15 amino acids. CDR3 bases: TGCGCCAGCAGCTTGACAGGGTATAGCAATCAGCCCCAGCATTTT. It codes for CASSLTGYSNQPQHF.

The chain links TRBV24-1 to TRBJ2-2; possibly TRBD2 for D (5 bases). The V and J ends lost 4 bases and 4 bases respectively, with 18 bases between them. CDR1 is KGHDR, CDR2 SFDVKD, per germline. CDR3 length: 17 residues. This chain's CDR3 is CATSDHGSQAGTGELFF. The DNA of the CDR3 is TGTGCCACCAGTGACCACGGTAGTCAGGCGGGCACCGGGGAGCTGTTTTTT.

The genes are TRBV24-1 and TRBJ2-3; D may be TRBD1 (6 bases). The CDR3 loop spans 17 amino acids. Trimming left V 1 base short and J 2 bases short, with 15 bases between. The germline CDR1 and CDR2 sequences are KGHDR and SFDVKD. CDR3: CATSDFWDTGSTDTQYF. The CDR3 nucleotides are TGTGCCACCAGTGATTTTTGGGACACCGGGTCCACAGATACGCAGTATTTT.

J is TRBJ2-2 and V is TRBV6-5, with TRBD2 matching over 9 bases. Losses at the gene ends were 2 bases for V and 6 bases for J; bases not matched to a gene: 4. The CDR3 has 15 amino acids. Per germline, CDR1 MNHEY and CDR2 SVGAGI. The CDR3 here is CASSYLTSGPGELFF. The CDR3 DNA sequence: TGTGCCAGCAGTTACCTCACTAGCGGGCCCGGGGAGCTGTTTTTT.

This clone has only a few counts. V is TRBV4-2 and J is TRBJ2-5; TRBD1 is a possible D gene (6 bases). V was cut by 0 bases and J by 5 bases, with 10 bases left in between. Germline CDR1 reads LGHNA; CDR2 reads YNFKEQ. This CDR3 has 14 amino acids. In DNA, the CDR3 is TGTGCCAGCAGCCAAGACACAGGGTGGGAGACCCAGTACTTC. Its translation is CASSQDTGWETQYF.

The chain combines TRBV7-6 with TRBJ2-5, with D possibly TRBD2 on 5 matching bases. Germline CDR1 SGHVS, CDR2 FNYEAQ. The V and J ends lost 5 bases and 4 bases respectively, with 8 bases between them. The CDR3 loop spans 12 amino acids. CDR3: CASSPGVETQYF. CDR3 sequence (DNA): TGTGCCAGCAGCCCCGGGGTAGAGACCCAGTACTTC. The entire variable domain, with the rest obtained from reference TRBV7-6 and TRBJ2-5, is as follows: GAGVSQSPRYKVTKRGQDVALRCDPISGHVSLYWYRQALGQGPEFLTYFNYEAQQDKSGLPNDRFSAERPEGSISTLTIQRTEQRDSAMYRCASSPGVETQYFGPGTRLLVL.

V usage is TRBV19 and J usage is TRBJ2-3, with D possibly being TRBD2 (5 bases). This CDR3 region has 14 residues. V gave up 6 bases and J gave up 8 bases, with 18 bases separating them. Germline assignment: CDR1 LNHDA and CDR2 SQIVND (reference sequence). The CDR3 nucleotides read TGTGCCAGTAGCTCGGACTCGGGTTTCGGTACGCAGTATTTT. Amino acids: CASSSDSGFGTQYF.

The chain links TRBV19 to TRBJ2-7; 10 nucleotides line up with TRBD2. The V and J ends lost 10 bases and 2 bases, in that order; junction bases with no gene match: 11. Germline V gene data show CDR1 as LNHDA and CDR2 as SQIVND (reference sequence). CDR3 length: 15 amino acids. CDR3 DNA: TGTGCCACCAGCTTCGGACTAGCGGTTCCCTACGAGCAGTACTTC. Its protein product is CATSFGLAVPYEQYF.

This clone has only a few counts. Germline is not matched at one junction end, which may reflect a read error. The V gene is TRBV10-3, the J gene TRBJ1-2; maybe TRBD1 (5 bases). From germline, CDR1 is ENHRY and CDR2 SYGVKD. CDR3 length: 12 amino acids. The CDR3 loop is CAISESGVTSSF. The CDR3 DNA is TGTGCCATCAGTGAGTCAGGGGTTACTTCTTCCTTC.

The chain uses TRBV6-2 or TRBV6-3 and TRBJ1-1, with a tentative D call TRBD1 (5 bases). The CDR3 length is 13 residues. Per germline, CDR1 MNHEY and CDR2 SVGEGT. Between the trimmed V and J ends, which lost 5 bases and 2 bases, there was a span of 9 bases. This CDR3 reads CASSRQSNTEAFF. CDR3 coding DNA: TGTGCCAGCAGTCGACAGTCCAACACTGAAGCTTTCTTT.

The gene calls are TRBV1 and TRBJ2-3; the table calls TRBD2, which could not be checked here. TRBV1 constitutes a pseudogene. CDR3 length equals 19 residues. CDR3 in amino acids: CTSSQVSGTSGGPPDTQYF. The CDR3 nucleotides read TGCACCAGCAGCCAAGTCTCCGGGACTAGCGGGGGGCCGCCAGATACGCAGTATTTT.

The V call is TRBV7-2, the J call TRBJ2-3; the D gene is possibly TRBD2 (6 bases). Germline V CDR1 and CDR2: SGHTA, FQGNSA. Trimming removed 4 bases at V and 5 bases at J, with 16 bases between. The CDR3 spans 15 residues. The DNA of the CDR3 is TGTGCCAGCAGCTCGGGACTTCTGGGGGGAGATACGCAGTATTTT. Protein product: CASSSGLLGGDTQYF.

This chain joins TRBV7-9 and TRBJ1-1; 9 bases are shared with TRBD1. Germline V gene sequence: CDR1 SEHNR, CDR2 FQNEAQ (reference sequence). The CDR3 totals 15 residues. V shed 1 base, J shed 5 bases, and the junction held 5 bases outside the gene matches. The CDR3 region has the DNA TGTGCCAGCAGCTTAGTCACAGGGGGCATAACTGAAGCTTTCTTT. Translated: CASSLVTGGITEAFF.

The chain has TRBV6-5 and TRBJ1-6; D is perhaps TRBD1 (5 bases). This CDR3 contains 15 residues. Between the trimmed V and J ends, which lost 5 bases and 7 bases, there was a span of 15 bases. Germline CDR1 MNHEY, CDR2 SVGAGI. In DNA form, the CDR3 reads TGTGCCAGCAGTCCGGCGGGGGGGTCGAATTCACCCCTCCACTTT. Translating it yields CASSPAGGSNSPLHF.

The chain uses TRBV19 and TRBJ2-2, with D hard to call. The V gene's germline CDR1 is LNHDA and CDR2 SQIVND (reference sequence). Trimming left V 0 bases short and J 5 bases short, with 10 bases between. The length of the CDR3 is 15 residues. For the CDR3, the DNA is TGTGCCAGTAGTATAGATCCAGAGGTGACCGGGGAGCTGTTTTTT. Protein sequence: CASSIDPEVTGELFF.

This chain links TRBV6-5 with TRBJ1-4, with 8 bases matching TRBD1. V gave up 0 bases and J gave up 5 bases; unmatched junction bases: 2. This CDR3 is built from 15 residues. Germline V lookup: CDR1 MNHEY, CDR2 SVGAGI. The chain's CDR3 is CASSYSTGENEKLFF. CDR3 nucleotides: TGTGCCAGCAGTTACTCGACAGGGGAGAATGAAAAACTGTTTTTT.

J is TRBJ2-1 and V is TRBV27; TRBD2 matches 13 bases. CDR3 length: 18 amino acids. V lost 6 bases, J lost 7 bases, and 15 bases stayed unmatched. In germline, CDR1 is MNHEY, CDR2 SMNVEV (reference sequence). The CDR3 loop is CASSPLRTSGSDMNEQFF. The CDR3 DNA follows: TGTGCCAGCAGCCCTCTTCGGACTAGCGGGAGCGATATGAATGAGCAGTTCTTC.

This clone showed up just once. The chain links TRBV5-4 to TRBJ2-2, with TRBD1 matching over 9 bases. V was clipped by 4 bases and J by 5 bases; unmatched bases: 9. CDR3 length: 16 residues. Germline loops: CDR1 SGHNT, CDR2 YYREEE (reference sequence). The CDR3, as DNA: TGTGCCAGCAGCCTTGGACAGGGGTTGGGGACCGGGGAGCTGTTTTTT. Translated, it gives CASSLGQGLGTGELFF. Based on the CDR3 plus reference TRBV5-4 and TRBJ2-2, the full variable domain is ETGVTQSPTHLIKTRGQQVTLRCSSQSGHNTVSWYQQALGQGPQFIFQYYREEENGRGNFPPRFSGLQFPNYSSELNVNALELDDSALYLCASSLGQGLGTGELFFGEGSRLTVL.

The rearrangement links TRBV7-6 to TRBJ2-7; a possible D gene is TRBD2 (5 bases). The V gene's germline CDR1 is SGHVS and CDR2 FNYEAQ. This CDR3 is built from 13 residues. Trimming shortened V by 1 base and J by 6 bases, and 10 bases separated the two germline ends. The CDR3 region has the DNA TGTGCCAGCAGCTTAGTGAGTGGGAGCGAGCAGTACTTC. This codes for CASSLVSGSEQYF.

This clone was observed a few times. The CDR3 reads CASSLHTSVLYEQYF. The CDR3 coding sequence is TGCGCCAGCAGCCTTCACACTAGCGTTCTCTACGAGCAGTACTTC. The chain links TRBV4-3 to TRBJ2-7; 7 positions match TRBD2. Germline CDR1 reads LGHNA; CDR2 reads YSLEER. The CDR3 runs to 15 residues. After removal of 4 bases from V and 3 bases from J, the junction contained 9 bases not matched to a gene.

The chain recombines TRBV13 with TRBJ1-1, with D unclear. The germline V gene encodes CDR1 PRHDT and CDR2 FYEKMQ (reference sequence). Trimming stripped 6 bases from V and 5 bases from J, with 10 bases between. The CDR3 is 12 amino acids. The CDR3 loop reads CASRLRSTEAFF. As DNA, the CDR3 is TGTGCCAGCAGGCTCAGGTCGACTGAAGCTTTCTTT. Complete variable domain (other parts from reference TRBV13 and TRBJ1-1): AAGVIQSPRHLIKEKRETATLKCYPIPRHDTVYWYQQGPGQDPQFLISFYEKMQSDKGSIPDRFSAQQFSDYHSELNMSSLELGDSALYFCASRLRSTEAFFGQGTRLTVV.

This chain uses TRBV28 with TRBJ2-7, with D perhaps matching TRBD2 (6 bases). The CDR3 length is 15 residues. Trimming cost V 7 bases and J 1 base, with 17 bases left between them. CDR1 is MDHEN, CDR2 SYDVKM, per germline. The CDR3 DNA follows: TGTGCCAGCACCCCCCTGCGGGACGCGTCCTACGAGCAGTACTTC. Its protein product is CASTPLRDASYEQYF.

The chain combines TRBV12-5 with TRBJ1-2; weak D call: TRBD1 (5 bases). In germline, CDR1 is LGHNT, CDR2 FRNRAP. V lost 2 bases and J 8 bases, leaving 18 bases between the germline ends. The CDR3 has 15 residues. CDR3 nucleotide sequence: TGTGCTAGTGGTTTGACCCGGACGGGGGTGTGGGGCTACACCTTC. Translated: CASGLTRTGVWGYTF.

The chain has TRBV6-5 and TRBJ2-3; a weak D match, TRBD1 (6 bases). Germline loops: CDR1 MNHEY, CDR2 SVGAGI. V was shortened by 6 bases and J by 4 bases, with 14 bases between the two germline ends. This CDR3 comprises 14 residues. The CDR3 loop reads CASRLQGWADTQYF. CDR3 coding DNA: TGTGCCAGCAGACTACAGGGTTGGGCAGATACGCAGTATTTT.

V gene TRBV6-5 combines with J gene TRBJ1-2; D perhaps matches TRBD1 (6 bases). V lost 0 bases and J 4 bases, leaving 15 bases between the germline ends. Germline V gene lookup returns CDR1 MNHEY and CDR2 SVGAGI. This CDR3 spans 16 amino acids. CDR3 in DNA: TGTGCCAGCAGTTACTCGATCGAAGGGGGAAGCTATGGCTACACCTTC. Translation gives CASSYSIEGGSYGYTF.